Here is one T cell receptor (beta chain) with its context. Trimming removed 5 bases at V and 6 bases at J, with 11 bases between. The germline V gene encodes CDR1 DFQATT and CDR2 SNEGSKA (reference sequence). The CDR3 extends over 12 amino acids. CD8+ and CD4+ T cells taken from blood had their TCR beta sequenced. This entry belongs to a study of CD8 T cells in Susac syndrome. Random hexamers were used to reverse transcribe roughly 0.45 to 1 ug of RNA. TCRdb itself ran the immunoSEQ multiplex PCR reads through MiXCR, one entry per CDR3 protein. The table has 250,000 to 350,000 distinct CDR3 sequences, 92% seen once; the top ten hold around 0.07%.

The sample comprised CD4+ T cells from PBMCs. The chain carries TRBV20-1 and TRBJ2-1, with D perhaps TRBD2 (5 bases). This receptor was obtained from a human donor with multiple sclerosis. The CDR3 coding sequence is TGCAGTGCTGACTCGAGGGTCAATGAGCAGTTCTTC. Amino acids: CSADSRVNEQFF.